The rows below give T cell receptor beta chains drawn from one sample of a study of cytomegalovirus exposure and HLA in healthy donors. Sequencing used immunoSEQ multiplex PCR; TCRdb keeps in-frame clones, though not all of them. The sample has about 25,000 clones; about 70% are singletons. The sequencing input was PBMCs. The receptor source for this set is a woman in her forties or fifties in good health and CMV-seronegative. Each CDR3 is given without its conserved first and last residue. Fields, in order: J gene, D gene, V gene, CDR3 protein. A D gene is named only where the DNA matches it firmly.

J gene: TRBJ1-1; D gene: .; V gene: TRBV6-6; CDR3 protein: ASSPQETNTEAF
J gene: TRBJ2-7; D gene: TRBD1; V gene: TRBV4-1; CDR3 protein: ASSLGSQGDYEQY
J gene: TRBJ1-6; D gene: .; V gene: TRBV2; CDR3 protein: ASSEGGLSPLH
J gene: TRBJ1-1; D gene: .; V gene: TRBV27; CDR3 protein: ASSSQNTEAF
J gene: TRBJ1-1; D gene: TRBD1; V gene: TRBV10-1; CDR3 protein: ASSESGQGTEAF
J gene: TRBJ2-7; D gene: .; V gene: TRBV15; CDR3 protein: ATSTRQAYHEQY
J gene: TRBJ2-1; D gene: TRBD2; V gene: TRBV23-1; CDR3 protein: AKLAGPNNEQF
J gene: TRBJ1-5; D gene: TRBD1; V gene: TRBV19; CDR3 protein: ASRRDRSTNQPQH
J gene: TRBJ1-1; D gene: .; V gene: TRBV7-8; CDR3 protein: ASSLGTRGNTEAF
J gene: TRBJ1-2; D gene: TRBD1; V gene: TRBV6-1; CDR3 protein: ASSTTGSYGYT
J gene: TRBJ2-3; D gene: .; V gene: TRBV4-1; CDR3 protein: ASSPVVADTQY
J gene: TRBJ2-7; D gene: .; V gene: TRBV5-6; CDR3 protein: ASSLEGSREY
J gene: TRBJ1-2; D gene: TRBD1; V gene: TRBV6-1; CDR3 protein: ASSARDRDYGYT
J gene: TRBJ2-2; D gene: .; V gene: TRBV29-1; CDR3 protein: SVRDYRNTGELF
J gene: TRBJ1-5; D gene: TRBD1; V gene: TRBV19; CDR3 protein: ASRQGTDQPQH
J gene: TRBJ2-7; D gene: TRBD2; V gene: TRBV6-5; CDR3 protein: ASRNPRTSYEQY
J gene: TRBJ2-7; D gene: .; V gene: TRBV25-1; CDR3 protein: ASSRVESYEQY
J gene: TRBJ2-7; D gene: TRBD2; V gene: TRBV5-1; CDR3 protein: ASSVTSGSIEQY
J gene: TRBJ1-5; D gene: TRBD1; V gene: TRBV6-5; CDR3 protein: ASSSTGGNQPQH
J gene: TRBJ1-1; D gene: .; V gene: TRBV29-1; CDR3 protein: SVPGGAEAF
J gene: TRBJ1-6; D gene: .; V gene: TRBV10-3; CDR3 protein: AISESNTGSVFALH
J gene: TRBJ1-4; D gene: .; V gene: TRBV15; CDR3 protein: ATSRSPPGNEKLF
J gene: TRBJ1-4; D gene: TRBD1; V gene: TRBV29-1; CDR3 protein: SVEVGQGNEKLF
J gene: TRBJ1-1; D gene: .; V gene: TRBV6-1; CDR3 protein: ASKGREGTEAF
J gene: TRBJ2-1; D gene: .; V gene: TRBV6-1; CDR3 protein: ASSGRGYNEQF
J gene: TRBJ2-3; D gene: TRBD2; V gene: TRBV5-4; CDR3 protein: ASSPRQRGSTDTQY
J gene: TRBJ1-1; D gene: .; V gene: TRBV5-1; CDR3 protein: ASSRGMNTEAF
J gene: TRBJ2-7; D gene: TRBD2; V gene: TRBV29-1; CDR3 protein: SVATSGRAGEQY
J gene: TRBJ1-6; D gene: .; V gene: TRBV6-5; CDR3 protein: ASSVKGGSPLH
J gene: TRBJ1-5; D gene: .; V gene: TRBV4-1; CDR3 protein: ASSSRLGLRSNQPQH
J gene: TRBJ1-5; D gene: TRBD1; V gene: TRBV25-1; CDR3 protein: ASSETGWDQPQH
J gene: TRBJ2-1; D gene: TRBD2; V gene: TRBV28; CDR3 protein: ASNLSGKSSYNEQF
J gene: TRBJ1-5; D gene: .; V gene: TRBV2; CDR3 protein: ASSDNLRGSRQPQH
J gene: TRBJ1-5; D gene: .; V gene: TRBV27; CDR3 protein: ASRPEPQH
J gene: TRBJ1-1; D gene: .; V gene: TRBV19; CDR3 protein: ASSPHSGTQYTEAF
J gene: TRBJ2-5; D gene: .; V gene: TRBV29-1; CDR3 protein: SVLGDAETQY
J gene: TRBJ1-2; D gene: .; V gene: TRBV27; CDR3 protein: ASSSLDSYGYT
J gene: TRBJ1-4; D gene: .; V gene: TRBV4-2; CDR3 protein: ASSQDPGQSNEKLF
J gene: TRBJ2-2; D gene: .; V gene: TRBV6-1; CDR3 protein: ATTRQSTTGELF
J gene: TRBJ2-1; D gene: .; V gene: TRBV29-1; CDR3 protein: SVVRGSVNEQF
J gene: TRBJ1-5; D gene: TRBD1; V gene: TRBV6-6; CDR3 protein: ASTSGGGDQPQH
J gene: TRBJ1-1; D gene: .; V gene: TRBV29-1; CDR3 protein: SVRGGTEAF
J gene: TRBJ1-6; D gene: TRBD1; V gene: TRBV4-1; CDR3 protein: ASSQDRDSAYNSPLH
J gene: TRBJ2-1; D gene: TRBD2; V gene: TRBV19; CDR3 protein: ASSIVGREGQF
J gene: TRBJ2-3; D gene: .; V gene: TRBV7-9; CDR3 protein: ASSYDLDTQY